These 7 T cell receptor beta chains were all obtained from the same sample, sequenced in a study of cytomegalovirus exposure and HLA in healthy donors. TCRdb keeps only in-frame clones here, not all; method: immunoSEQ multiplex PCR. The table has hundreds of thousands of clones, more than 75% seen once. Sequencing used PBMCs. Every receptor here comes from a young woman in good health and CMV-seronegative.

This chain links TRBV15 with TRBJ2-7; weak D call: TRBD1 (5 bases). CDR3 length: 17 amino acids. Between the trimmed V and J ends, which lost 2 bases and 4 bases, there was a span of 21 bases. Per germline, CDR1 LNHNV and CDR2 YYDKDF (reference sequence). In nucleotides, the CDR3 is TGTGCCACCAGCAGACCCCCCAACAAAATCAGGGATTACGAGCAGTACTTC. Its protein product is CATSRPPNKIRDYEQYF.

Details on this clone: The junction and the germline gene differ at one end; a read error may be behind it. This chain joins TRBV28 and TRBJ2-1, with D maybe TRBD2 (6 bases). Germline values: CDR1 MDHEN, CDR2 SYDVKM. This CDR3 has 13 residues. CDR3 in amino acids: CASNWRVFGDPLF. The CDR3, as DNA: TGTGCCAGCAATTGGAGGGTCTTCGGGGATCCTCTCTTC.

This chain links TRBV29-1 with TRBJ2-7; 7 bases agree with TRBD1. CDR3 length equals 12 residues. The ends lost 6 bases at V and 3 bases at J; junction bases unmatched: 5. Per the germline V gene, CDR1 is SQVTM and CDR2 is ANQGSEA. In DNA form, the CDR3 reads TGCAGCGTGACCGACAGGGACTACGAGCAGTACTTC. This translates into CSVTDRDYEQYF.

The genes are TRBV29-1 and TRBJ2-3, with D tentatively TRBD1 (5 bases). Trimming cost V 4 bases and J 2 bases, with 13 bases left between them. The germline V gene encodes CDR1 SQVTM and CDR2 ANQGSEA. The CDR3 is made up of 14 amino acids. The chain's CDR3 is CSVAGIWATDTQYF. CDR3 nucleotides: TGCAGCGTTGCAGGGATTTGGGCCACAGATACGCAGTATTTT.

V usage is TRBV19 and J usage is TRBJ2-7; the match to TRBD2 covers 10 bases. Germline assignment: CDR1 LNHDA and CDR2 SQIVND (reference sequence). The junction had 7 bases not matched to a gene; V was cut back by 6 bases and J by 2 bases. The length of the CDR3 is 15 residues. CDR3 coding DNA: TGTGCCAGTAGCCCGGGGCTAGCGGGAGCCTACGAGCAGTACTTC. As protein: CASSPGLAGAYEQYF.

This chain uses TRBV6-5 with TRBJ2-7, with TRBD1 matching over 9 bases. V shed 4 bases, J shed 3 bases, and the junction held 7 bases outside the gene matches. The CDR3 is 15 amino acids. Germline CDR1 reads MNHEY; CDR2 reads SVGAGI. The CDR3 DNA reads TGTGCCAGCAGTTCGCCGGGACAGGGTCGCTACGAGCAGTACTTC. It yields the protein CASSSPGQGRYEQYF.

The chain joins TRBV6-6 to TRBJ2-7; 7 nucleotides line up with TRBD1. The trim removed 2 bases at V and 0 bases at J, leaving 4 bases unmatched. This CDR3 is built from 15 residues. Germline CDR1 MNHNY, CDR2 SVGAGI (reference sequence). Written as DNA, the CDR3 is TGTGCCAGCAGTTACCCGACAGGGAACTCCTACGAGCAGTACTTC. This encodes CASSYPTGNSYEQYF.